This T cell receptor (beta chain) is from a study of blood T cells in healthy people across ages. It was with a sample-barcoded 5' primer and a J-beta primer mix that a second PCR of roughly 6 to 11 cycles was run. Using its own MiXCR run on the 5' RACE reads, TCRdb lists one record per CDR3 protein. Of 1.5 million to 2 million distinct CDR3 sequences listed, around 50% are singletons. The CDR3 contains 13 residues. V was cut by 8 bases and J by 6 bases, with 16 bases left in between. Germline assignment: CDR1 MNHNS and CDR2 SASEGT. The chain couples TRBV6-1 to TRBJ1-2; D gene uncertain. The source of this sequence is a woman aged 40 to 50 in good health. Sequenced: blood. CDR3 residues: CASLYLLGNGYTF. As DNA, the CDR3 is TGTGCCAGCCTCTATTTGCTAGGCAATGGCTACACCTTC.